This T cell receptor (beta chain) was obtained from a study of blood T cells in healthy people across ages. Whole-study results and caveats: Older individuals had lower TCR beta diversity per million T cells (the decline was roughly linear). Diversity of TCR beta correlated strongly with naive T cell percentage.

Sample-barcoded 5' priming and a J-beta primer mix drove a second PCR of about 7 to 11 cycles. MiXCR, applied by TCRdb to the 5' RACE reads, yields one record per CDR3 protein. The data contain some 860,000 distinct CDR3 sequences, approximately 60% of them singletons. For this clonotype: What it binds is not known.

CDR1 is LGHNA and CDR2 is YNFKEQ in the germline V gene. This CDR3 comprises 14 residues. V lost 0 bases to trimming and J lost 4 bases, with 9 bases between them. The sequence was collected from a middle-aged man in good health. J is TRBJ1-2 and V is TRBV4-2; D might be TRBD1 (6 bases). The sample consisted of blood. CDR3 in DNA: TGTGCCAGCAGCCAAGATCAGGGGACCTATGGCTACACCTTC. Its protein product is CASSQDQGTYGYTF.